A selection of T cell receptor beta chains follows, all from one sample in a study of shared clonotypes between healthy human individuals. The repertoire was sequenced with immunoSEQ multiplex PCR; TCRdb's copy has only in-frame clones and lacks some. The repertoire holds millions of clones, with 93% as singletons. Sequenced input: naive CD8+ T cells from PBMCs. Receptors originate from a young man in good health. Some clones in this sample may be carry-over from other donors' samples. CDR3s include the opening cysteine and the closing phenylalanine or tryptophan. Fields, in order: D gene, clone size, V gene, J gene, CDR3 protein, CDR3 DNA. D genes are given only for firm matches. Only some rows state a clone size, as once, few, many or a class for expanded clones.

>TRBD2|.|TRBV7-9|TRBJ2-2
CASSSQREIAGELFF
TGTGCCAGCAGCTCCCAGCGGGAGATCGCCGGGGAGCTGTTTTTT
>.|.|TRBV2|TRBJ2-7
CAIDEGGLSSYEQYF
TGTGCCATCGACGAGGGGGGCCTGAGCTCCTACGAGCAGTACTTC
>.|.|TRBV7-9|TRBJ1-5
CASSLAGSNQPQHF
TGTGCCAGCAGCTTAGCCGGTAGCAATCAGCCCCAGCATTTT
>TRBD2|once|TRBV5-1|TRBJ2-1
CASSLAGGPIGNEQFF
TGCGCCAGCAGCCTAGCGGGAGGGCCGATTGGAAATGAGCAGTTCTTC
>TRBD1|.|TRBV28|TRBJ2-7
CASRDRAFYEQYF
TGTGCCAGTCGGGACAGGGCCTTCTACGAGCAGTACTTC
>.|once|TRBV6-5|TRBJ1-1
CASSYGRDTEAFF
TGTGCCAGCAGTTACGGGAGGGACACTGAAGCTTTCTTT
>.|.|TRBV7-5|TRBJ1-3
CARSLAGGATGNTIYF
TGTGCCAGAAGCTTAGCGGGGGGAGCGACTGGAAACACCATATATTTT
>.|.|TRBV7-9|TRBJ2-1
CASSLSRGKERSSYNEQFF
TGTGCCAGCAGCTTATCAAGGGGAAAGGAGCGGAGCTCCTACAATGAGCAGTTCTTC
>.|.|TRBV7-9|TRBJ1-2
CASSLSGGSGYTF
TGTGCCAGCAGCTTGAGCGGGGGAAGTGGCTACACCTTC
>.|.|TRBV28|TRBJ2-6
CASRVPPGPYSGANVLTF
TGTGCCAGCAGAGTGCCCCCGGGACCATATTCTGGGGCCAACGTCCTGACTTTC
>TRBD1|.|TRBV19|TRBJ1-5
CASSTTINRGVSNQPQHF
TGTGCCAGTAGTACTACCATCAACAGGGGAGTCAGCAATCAGCCCCAGCATTTT
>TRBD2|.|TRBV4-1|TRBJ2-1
CASSQDAASGSHEQFF
TGCGCCAGCAGCCAAGACGCGGCTAGCGGGAGTCATGAGCAGTTCTTC
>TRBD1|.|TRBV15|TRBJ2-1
CATSRDRVNEQFF
TGTGCCACCAGCAGGGACAGGGTTAATGAGCAGTTCTTC
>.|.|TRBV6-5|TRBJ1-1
CASSSGGTENTEAFF
TGTGCCAGCAGTTCGGGTGGGACGGAGAACACTGAAGCTTTCTTT
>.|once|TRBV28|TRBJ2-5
CASSFIQGKGWETQYF
TGTGCCAGCAGTTTTATCCAGGGGAAGGGGTGGGAGACCCAGTACTTC
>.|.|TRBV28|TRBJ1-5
CASNLPDGVGQPQHF
TGTGCCAGCAATTTGCCTGACGGGGTGGGTCAGCCCCAGCATTTT
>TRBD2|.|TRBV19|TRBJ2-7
CASSIIHSGTAITYEQYF
TGTGCCAGTAGTATAATTCATAGCGGGACCGCCATCACCTACGAGCAGTACTTC
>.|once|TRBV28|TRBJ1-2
CASRSRDNYGYTF
TGTGCCAGCAGGTCCCGGGACAACTATGGCTACACCTTC
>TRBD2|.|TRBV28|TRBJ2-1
CASSFAGVAGGNEQFF
TGTGCCAGCAGTTTTGCTGGAGTAGCGGGAGGTAATGAGCAGTTCTTC
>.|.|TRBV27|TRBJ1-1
CASSSRHRNTEAFF
TGTGCCAGCAGTTCCAGACACAGAAACACTGAAGCTTTCTTT
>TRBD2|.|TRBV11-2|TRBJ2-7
CASSVPTSGRITEQYF
TGTGCCAGCAGCGTACCGACTAGCGGGAGAATTACCGAGCAGTACTTC
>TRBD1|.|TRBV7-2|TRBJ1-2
CASSDRDRAPYGYTF
TGTGCCAGCAGCGACCGGGACAGGGCGCCCTATGGCTACACCTTC
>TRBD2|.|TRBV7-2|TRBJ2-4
CASSQTSGTWLAKNIQYF
TGTGCCAGCAGCCAAACTAGCGGGACATGGCTAGCCAAAAACATTCAGTACTTC
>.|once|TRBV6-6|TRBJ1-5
CASSYWEVNQPQHF
TGTGCCAGCAGTTACTGGGAGGTAAATCAGCCCCAGCATTTT
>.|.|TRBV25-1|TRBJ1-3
CASSGPGSSGNTIYF
TGTGCCAGCAGTGGTCCAGGGAGCTCTGGAAACACCATATATTTT
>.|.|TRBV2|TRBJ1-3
CASSEWASSGNTIYF
TGTGCCAGCAGTGAGTGGGCCAGCTCTGGAAACACCATATATTTT
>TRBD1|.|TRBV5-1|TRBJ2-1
CASKPLGQASSYNEQFF
TGCGCCAGCAAACCCTTAGGACAGGCCAGCTCCTACAATGAGCAGTTCTTC
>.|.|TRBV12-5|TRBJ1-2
CASGLVPGRRSTNYGYTF
TGTGCTAGTGGTTTGGTACCGGGACGGCGGTCAACTAACTATGGCTACACCTTC
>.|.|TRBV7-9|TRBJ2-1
CASSLLPGAFYNEQFF
TGTGCCAGCAGCTTACTCCCGGGAGCATTTTACAATGAGCAGTTCTTC
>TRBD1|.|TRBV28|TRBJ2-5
CASTAWTGRETQYF
TGTGCCAGCACAGCTTGGACAGGGCGAGAGACCCAGTACTTC
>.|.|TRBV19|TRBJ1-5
CASSKRTENVNSNQPQHF
TGTGCCAGTAGTAAAAGGACAGAAAACGTGAATAGCAATCAGCCCCAGCATTTT
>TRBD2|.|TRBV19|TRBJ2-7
CASSGLAGGYEQYF
TGTGCCAGTAGTGGCCTAGCGGGAGGCTACGAGCAGTACTTC
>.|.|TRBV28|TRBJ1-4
CASSLEDPRDEKLFF
TGTGCCAGCAGTTTAGAAGATCCCAGGGATGAAAAACTGTTTTTT